This T cell receptor (beta chain) was documented in a study of T-cell reconstitution after alpha-beta-depleted transplantation in children. This clonotype was seen only a few times. This CDR3 has 15 residues. V was clipped by 1 base and J by 4 bases, with 16 bases between them. Germline assignment: CDR1 DFQATT and CDR2 SNEGSKA (reference sequence). Preparation of the TCRbeta library used unique molecular identifiers. Using its own MiXCR run on the PCR reads, TCRdb lists one record per CDR3 protein. Of roughly 590,000 distinct CDR3 sequences detected, roughly 17% appear once; the ten largest clones hold 0.9% to 1.2%.

J is TRBJ1-1 and V is TRBV20-1; maybe TRBD1 (5 bases). The sample consisted of PBMCs from the stem cell graft donor, taken from the stem cell graft. This clonotype was sampled from a human donor who donated a stem cell graft to a child with acute myeloid leukemia. This CDR3 reads CSARAAGSGGTEAFF. The DNA of the CDR3 is TGCAGTGCTAGAGCGGCAGGGTCGGGAGGCACTGAAGCTTTCTTT.